This TCR beta chain is drawn from a study of technical replicates of blood from several donors. V lost 2 bases to trimming and J lost 4 bases, with 11 bases between them. This CDR3 region has 13 residues. CDR1 GTSNPN and CDR2 SVGIG come from the germline V gene (reference sequence). TCRdb's copy holds only in-frame clones and misses some; the assay was immunoSEQ multiplex PCR. Seen here are 74,000 or so clones, approximately 96% observed once, and the top ten hold approximately 0.3%. This clone has just one count. This sequence joins TRBV30 and TRBJ2-5, with D possibly being TRBD2 (6 bases). The clonotype was recovered from a human donor in good health. The sample was T cells isolated from PBMCs. DNA of the CDR3: TGTGCCTGGAGTTCGGAGGGGTTAGAGACCCAGTACTTC. This encodes CAWSSEGLETQYF.